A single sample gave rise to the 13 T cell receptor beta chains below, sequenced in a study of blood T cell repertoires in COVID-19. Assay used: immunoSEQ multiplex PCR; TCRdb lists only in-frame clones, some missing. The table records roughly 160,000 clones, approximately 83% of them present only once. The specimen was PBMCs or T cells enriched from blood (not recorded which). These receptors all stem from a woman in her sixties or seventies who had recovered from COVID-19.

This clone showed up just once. The CDR3 sequence: CAIRGGQGDTEAFF. The CDR3, as DNA: TGTGCCATCAGGGGGGGACAGGGGGACACTGAAGCTTTCTTT. This chain links TRBV10-3 with TRBJ1-1, with 11 bases identical to TRBD1. Germline V lookup: CDR1 ENHRY, CDR2 SYGVKD. Losses at the gene ends were 6 bases for V and 3 bases for J; bases not matched to a gene: 3. This CDR3 has 14 residues.

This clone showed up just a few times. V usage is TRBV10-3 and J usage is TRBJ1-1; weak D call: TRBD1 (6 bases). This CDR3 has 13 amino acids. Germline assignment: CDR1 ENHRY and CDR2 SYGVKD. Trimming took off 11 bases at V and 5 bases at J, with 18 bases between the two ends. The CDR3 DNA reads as TGTGCCGCCGAGGGGGAGCCGGGGACTGAAGCTTTCTTT. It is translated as CAAEGEPGTEAFF.

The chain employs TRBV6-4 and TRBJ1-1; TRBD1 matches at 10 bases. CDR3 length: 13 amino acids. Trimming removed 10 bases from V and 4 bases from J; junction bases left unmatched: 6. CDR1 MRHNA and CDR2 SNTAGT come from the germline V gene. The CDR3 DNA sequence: TGTGCCATTTCGGGACAGGGGCCCACTGAAGCTTTCTTT. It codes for CAISGQGPTEAFF.

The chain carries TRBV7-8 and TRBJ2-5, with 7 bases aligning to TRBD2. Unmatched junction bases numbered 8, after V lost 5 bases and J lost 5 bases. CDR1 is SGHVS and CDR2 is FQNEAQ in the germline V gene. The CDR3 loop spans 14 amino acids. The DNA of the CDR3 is TGTGCCAGCAGCCCTAGAAGGACTAGGGAGACCCAGTACTTC. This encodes CASSPRRTRETQYF.

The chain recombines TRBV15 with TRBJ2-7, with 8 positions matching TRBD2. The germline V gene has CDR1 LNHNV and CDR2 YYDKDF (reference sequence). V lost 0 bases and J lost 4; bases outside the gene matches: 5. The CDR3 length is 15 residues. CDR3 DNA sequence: TGTGCCACCAGCAGAGATCCAACTAGCGGTTACGAGCAGTACTTC. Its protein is CATSRDPTSGYEQYF.

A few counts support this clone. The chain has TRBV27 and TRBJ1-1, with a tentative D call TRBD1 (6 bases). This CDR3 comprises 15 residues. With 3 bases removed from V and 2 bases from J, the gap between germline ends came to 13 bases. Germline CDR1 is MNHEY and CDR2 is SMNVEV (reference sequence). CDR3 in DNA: TGTGCCAGCAGTTTTCGGGGGGCGATCAACACTGAAGCTTTCTTT. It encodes CASSFRGAINTEAFF.

The CDR3 here is CATSRALSYEQYF. CDR3 nucleotides: TGTGCCACCAGCAGAGCACTCTCCTACGAGCAGTACTTC. The rearrangement uses TRBV15 and TRBJ2-7, with D hard to call. This CDR3 contains 13 residues. Germline CDR1 LNHNV, CDR2 YYDKDF (reference sequence). Between the trimmed V and J ends, which lost 1 base and 0 bases, there was a span of 4 bases. The full variable domain, its missing parts supplied by reference TRBV15 and TRBJ2-7, is DAMVIQNPRYQVTQFGKPVTLSCSQTLNHNVMYWYQQKSSQAPKLLFHYYDKDFNNEADTPDNFQSRRPNTSFCFLDIRSPGLGDTAMYLCATSRALSYEQYFGPGTRLTVT.

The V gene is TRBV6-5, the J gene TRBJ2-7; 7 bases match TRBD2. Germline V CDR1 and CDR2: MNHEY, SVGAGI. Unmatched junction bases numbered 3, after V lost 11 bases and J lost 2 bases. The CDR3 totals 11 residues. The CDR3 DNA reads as TGTGCCGGCGGGACTACCTACGAGCAGTACTTC. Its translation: CAGGTTYEQYF.

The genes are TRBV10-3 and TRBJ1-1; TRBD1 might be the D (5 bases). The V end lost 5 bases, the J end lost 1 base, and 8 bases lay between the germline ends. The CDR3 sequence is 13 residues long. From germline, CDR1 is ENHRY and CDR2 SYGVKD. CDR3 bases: TGTGCCATCAGTCTGGGGGGGAACACTGAAGCTTTCTTT. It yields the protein CAISLGGNTEAFF.

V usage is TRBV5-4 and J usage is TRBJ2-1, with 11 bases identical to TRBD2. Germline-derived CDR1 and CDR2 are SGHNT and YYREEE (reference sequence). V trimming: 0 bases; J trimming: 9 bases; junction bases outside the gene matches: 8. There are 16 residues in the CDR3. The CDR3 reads CASSLEGSGGAGEQFF. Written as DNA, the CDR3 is TGTGCCAGCAGCTTGGAGGGTAGCGGGGGGGCAGGTGAGCAGTTCTTC.

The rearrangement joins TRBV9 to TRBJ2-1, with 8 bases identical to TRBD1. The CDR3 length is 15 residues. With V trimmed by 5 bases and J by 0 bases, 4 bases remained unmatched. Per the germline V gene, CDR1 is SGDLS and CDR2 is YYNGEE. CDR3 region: CASSRTGSSYNEQFF. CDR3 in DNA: TGTGCCAGCAGTCGGACAGGGAGCTCCTACAATGAGCAGTTCTTC.

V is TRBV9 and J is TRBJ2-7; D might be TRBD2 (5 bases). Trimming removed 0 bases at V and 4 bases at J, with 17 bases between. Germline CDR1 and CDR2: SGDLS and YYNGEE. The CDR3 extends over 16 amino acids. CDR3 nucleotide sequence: TGTGCCAGCAGCGTAGGAGGGAACGTGAAGACTTACGAGCAGTACTTC. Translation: CASSVGGNVKTYEQYF.

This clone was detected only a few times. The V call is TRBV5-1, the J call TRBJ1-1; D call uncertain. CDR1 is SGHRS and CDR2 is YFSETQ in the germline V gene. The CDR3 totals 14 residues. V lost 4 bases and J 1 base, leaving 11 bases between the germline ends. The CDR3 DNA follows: TGCGCCAGCAGCCGGGATGGAGAGAACACTGAAGCTTTCTTT. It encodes CASSRDGENTEAFF.